This T cell receptor beta chain was documented in a study of T cell responses to AZD1222 COVID-19 vaccine. This CDR3 has 15 amino acids. Between the trimmed V and J ends, which lost 6 bases and 9 bases, there was a span of 21 bases. Germline-derived CDR1 and CDR2 are KGHSH and LQKENI. Sequencing was performed with immunoSEQ multiplex PCR; in TCRdb, only in-frame clones are kept and a portion is missing. The sample lists roughly 150,000 clones; 88% were seen once. The V call is TRBV18, the J call TRBJ1-3, with D possibly matching TRBD1 (6 bases). The sequencing here drew on peripheral blood, taken on day 0 of MenACWY control vaccination. The clonotype was recovered from an adult in good health. CDR3 amino acids: CASSRQEARASTIYF. CDR3 coding DNA: TGTGCCAGCTCCCGACAGGAGGCCCGCGCGTCCACCATATATTTT. The full variable domain, its missing parts supplied by reference TRBV18 and TRBJ1-3, is NAGVMQNPRHLVRRRGQEARLRCSPMKGHSHVYWYRQLPEEGLKFMVYLQKENIIDESGMPKERFSAEFPKEGPSILRIQQVVRGDSAAYFCASSRQEARASTIYFGEGSWLTVV.